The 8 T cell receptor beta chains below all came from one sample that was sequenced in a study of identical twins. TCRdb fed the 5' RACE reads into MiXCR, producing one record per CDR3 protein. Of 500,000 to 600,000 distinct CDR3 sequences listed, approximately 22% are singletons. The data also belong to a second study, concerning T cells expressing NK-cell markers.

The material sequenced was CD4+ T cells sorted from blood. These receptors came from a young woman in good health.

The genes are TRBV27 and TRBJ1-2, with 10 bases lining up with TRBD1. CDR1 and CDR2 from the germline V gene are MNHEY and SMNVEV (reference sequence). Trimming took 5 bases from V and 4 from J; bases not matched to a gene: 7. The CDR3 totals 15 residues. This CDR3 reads CASSDKTGGSYGYTF. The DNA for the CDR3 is TGTGCCAGCAGTGACAAGACAGGGGGCAGCTATGGCTACACCTTC.

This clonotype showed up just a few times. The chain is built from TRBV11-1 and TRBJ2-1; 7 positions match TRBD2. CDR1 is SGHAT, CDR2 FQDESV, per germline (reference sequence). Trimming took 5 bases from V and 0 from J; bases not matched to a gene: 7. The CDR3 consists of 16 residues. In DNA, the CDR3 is TGTGCCAGCAGCCCTGCCCTAGCGGCCTCCTACAATGAGCAGTTCTTC. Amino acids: CASSPALAASYNEQFF.

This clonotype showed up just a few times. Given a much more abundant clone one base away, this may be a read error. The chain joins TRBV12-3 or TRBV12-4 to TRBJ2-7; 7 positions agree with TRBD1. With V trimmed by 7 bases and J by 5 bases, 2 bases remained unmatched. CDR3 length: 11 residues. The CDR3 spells CASTQGDEQYF. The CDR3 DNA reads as TGTGCCAGCACCCAGGGGGACGAGCAGTACTTC.

CDR3 loop: CSAREGGANYNEQFF. CDR3 nucleotide sequence: TGCAGTGCTAGAGAGGGGGGGGCTAACTACAATGAGCAGTTCTTC. This chain joins TRBV20-1 and TRBJ2-1; weak D call: TRBD2 (7 bases). This CDR3 region has 15 residues. Germline-derived CDR1 and CDR2 are DFQATT and SNEGSKA (reference sequence). V gave up 0 bases and J gave up 3 bases, with 12 bases separating them.

The CDR3 sequence is CASSLYSQASYEQYF. CDR3 coding DNA: TGTGCCAGCAGCTTATACTCTCAAGCTTCCTACGAGCAGTACTTC. The rearrangement joins TRBV11-2 to TRBJ2-7; D call uncertain. The V end lost 2 bases, the J end lost 1 base, and 12 bases lay between the germline ends. The CDR3 is 15 amino acids. Germline V gene lookup returns CDR1 SGHAT and CDR2 FQNNGV.

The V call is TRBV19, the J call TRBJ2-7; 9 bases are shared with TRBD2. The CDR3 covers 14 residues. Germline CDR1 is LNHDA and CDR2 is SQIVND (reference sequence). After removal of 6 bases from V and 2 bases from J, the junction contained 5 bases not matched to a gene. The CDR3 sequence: CASRVRLAAYEQYF. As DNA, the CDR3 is TGTGCCAGTAGAGTTCGACTAGCGGCCTACGAGCAGTACTTC.

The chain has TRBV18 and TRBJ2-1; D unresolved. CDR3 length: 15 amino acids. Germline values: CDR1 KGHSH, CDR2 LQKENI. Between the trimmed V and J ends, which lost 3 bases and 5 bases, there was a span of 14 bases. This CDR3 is CASSPATNQNNEQFF. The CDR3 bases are TGTGCCAGCTCACCGGCGACAAACCAAAACAATGAGCAGTTCTTC.

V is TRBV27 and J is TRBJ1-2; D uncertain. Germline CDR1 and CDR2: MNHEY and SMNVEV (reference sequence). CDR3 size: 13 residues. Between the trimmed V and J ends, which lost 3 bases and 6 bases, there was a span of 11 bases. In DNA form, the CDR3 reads TGTGCCAGCAGTTTCCGTGGAGCTAATGGCTACACCTTC. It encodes CASSFRGANGYTF.